This note documents a single TCR beta chain sequence. Its specificity is not known. These data come from a study of T cells in localized non-small cell lung cancer. Study results and caveats: Patients showing higher blood T cell density tended to see longer overall survival. Heterogeneity within the tumor remains possible, as just one region underwent sequencing. Tumor showed lower T cell clonality than uninvolved adjacent lung, where it was highest. A median of about 50 clones ranked among the top 100 in tumor appeared in adjacent lung.

The repertoire was sequenced with immunoSEQ multiplex PCR; TCRdb's copy has only in-frame clones and lacks some. The sample has about 31,000 clones, 70% to 90% seen once. The source of this sequence is a woman between 35 and 70 years old with stage III lung adenocarcinoma. The starting material was peripheral blood mononuclear cells, obtained before any cancer treatment.

The CDR3 region has the DNA TGTGCCAGCAGCCCCCGGACCAGTCCAAACTACGAGCAGTACTTC. Translation gives CASSPRTSPNYEQYF. J is TRBJ2-7 and V is TRBV7-2; D is ambiguous. V was cut by 5 bases and J by 3 bases, with 17 bases left in between. This CDR3 region has 15 residues. Germline CDR1 SGHTA, CDR2 FQGNSA.